Reported below is one T cell receptor (beta chain). Antigen: not known. Germline assignment: CDR1 SGHTA and CDR2 FQGNSA. The CDR3 totals 15 residues. The J segment lost 0 bases and the V segment lost 5 bases, leaving 4 bases of the junction unmatched. The sample is drawn from a study of T cell repertoires in cytomegalovirus infection. Across the whole study: Both a matching HLA type and CMV infection were indicated by public TCR beta signatures.

TCRdb re-called the reads through MiXCR, storing one row per CDR3 protein. The table shows more than 65,000 distinct CDR3 sequences, with around 49% occurring only once. The sequencing here drew on CD8+ T cells from cultured PBMCs, taken from culture after CMV antigen stimulation. V and J are TRBV7-2 and TRBJ2-3; TRBD2 matches 8 bases. The receptor comes from a human donor in good health (CMV status not recorded). Some clones in this sample may be carry-over from other donors' samples. The CDR3 spells CTSSISGVSTDTQYF. DNA for the CDR3: TGTACCAGCAGCATTAGCGGGGTTAGCACAGATACGCAGTATTTT.